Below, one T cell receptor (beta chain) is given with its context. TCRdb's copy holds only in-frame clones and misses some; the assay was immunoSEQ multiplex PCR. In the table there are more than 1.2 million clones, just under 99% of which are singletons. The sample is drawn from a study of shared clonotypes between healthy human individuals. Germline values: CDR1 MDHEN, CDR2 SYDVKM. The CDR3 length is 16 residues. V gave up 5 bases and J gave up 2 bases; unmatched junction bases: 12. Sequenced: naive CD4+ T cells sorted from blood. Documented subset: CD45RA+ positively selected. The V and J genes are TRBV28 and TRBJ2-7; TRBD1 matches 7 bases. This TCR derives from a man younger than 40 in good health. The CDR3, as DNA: TGTGCCAGCAGTATCAGATCCGGGACAGACACCTACGAGCAGTACTTC. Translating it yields CASSIRSGTDTYEQYF.